The 8 T cell receptor beta chains given below trace back to one sample, sequenced in a study of blood T cell repertoires in COVID-19. The method was immunoSEQ multiplex PCR; TCRdb's version includes in-frame clones alone and lacks a portion of them. The sample consists of fewer than 300,000 clones, 87% of them appearing once. The sample comprised peripheral blood. The source of these receptors is a woman aged 35 to 49 who had recovered from COVID-19.

Concerning this clone itself: Within the sample, other DNA sequences also encode this same CDR3. This rearrangement joins TRBV5-6 to TRBJ1-2; D gene ambiguous. The germline V gene has CDR1 SGHDT and CDR2 YYEEEE. The CDR3 loop spans 12 amino acids. V dropped 1 base and J dropped 3 bases, with 4 bases sitting between them. CDR3 residues: CASSLRDYGYTF. CDR3 DNA sequence: TGTGCCAGCAGCTTGCGGGACTATGGCTACACCTTC.

The rearrangement joins TRBV21-1 to TRBJ1-1. TRBV21-1 is given as a pseudogene. This CDR3 is 16 amino acids long. The CDR3: CASSKALGDWNTEAFF. The DNA of the CDR3 is TGTGCCAGCAGCAAAGCGCTAGGAGACTGGAACACTGAAGCTTTCTTT.

This chain joins TRBV7-6 and TRBJ2-2, with 7 bases fitting TRBD1. V lost 1 base to trimming and J lost 3 bases; unmatched junction nucleotides: 17. The V gene's germline CDR1 is SGHVS and CDR2 FNYEAQ. The CDR3 has 20 residues. CDR3 region: CASSLVVWTGGDSDTGELFF. CDR3 DNA sequence: TGTGCCAGCAGCTTAGTTGTGTGGACAGGTGGGGATTCGGACACCGGGGAGCTGTTTTTT.

This clone occurred once. The chain uses TRBV6-5 and TRBJ1-4; tentative D call: TRBD1 (5 bases). The CDR3 consists of 15 residues. Germline CDR1 MNHEY, CDR2 SVGAGI. The V end was cut by 2 bases, the J end by 0 bases, with 7 bases between. The CDR3 spells CASSYRGSTNEKLFF. CDR3 nucleotides: TGTGCCAGCAGTTACCGGGGGTCAACTAATGAAAAACTGTTTTTT.

The CDR3 here is CSAAGGTGPYNEQFF. The CDR3, as DNA: TGCAGCGCCGCGGGGGGGACAGGACCCTACAATGAGCAGTTCTTC. V usage is TRBV29-1 and J usage is TRBJ2-1; D is perhaps TRBD2 (9 bases). V dropped 7 bases and J dropped 2 bases, with 18 bases sitting between them. Germline V gives CDR1 SQVTM, CDR2 ANQGSEA. The CDR3 contains 15 residues.

This clone was counted only a few times. V usage is TRBV2 and J usage is TRBJ1-1; the D gene is possibly TRBD1 (5 bases). V dropped 6 bases and J dropped 8 bases, with 16 bases sitting between them. This CDR3 contains 13 residues. Germline CDR1 reads SNHLY; CDR2 reads FYNNEI. The DNA of the CDR3 is TGTGCCAGCAGCAACAGAGACAGAACAGAAGCTTTCTTT. It translates to CASSNRDRTEAFF.

V is TRBV11-2 and J is TRBJ2-5; D remains ambiguous. With 3 bases removed from V and 4 bases from J, the gap between germline ends came to 6 bases. This CDR3 is built from 12 residues. CDR1 is SGHAT, CDR2 FQNNGV, per germline. CDR3 nucleotide sequence: TGTGCCAGCAGCTTTTCCGTAGAGACCCAGTACTTC. It translates to CASSFSVETQYF. Variable domain in full (rest from reference TRBV11-2 and TRBJ2-5): EAGVAQSPRYKIIEKRQSVAFWCNPISGHATLYWYQQILGQGPKLLIQFQNNGVVDDSQLPKDRFSAERLKGVDSTLKIQPAKLEDSAVYLCASSFSVETQYFGPGTRLLVL.

This sequence joins TRBV2 and TRBJ2-6, with 7 bases that match TRBD1. The germline V gene has CDR1 SNHLY and CDR2 FYNNEI. V lost 6 bases to trimming and J lost 0 bases; unmatched junction nucleotides: 11. The length of the CDR3 is 18 residues. Here the CDR3 DNA reads TGTGCCAGCAGCATAGCAGACAGGGTCCACTCTGGGGCCAACGTCCTGACTTTC. It is translated as CASSIADRVHSGANVLTF.